This entry is about one T cell receptor (beta chain). Antigen unknown. This entry is derived from a study of cytomegalovirus exposure and HLA in healthy donors. The study, taken as a whole, reports: The authors later linked a missense DCLRE1C variant to TCR beta V- and J-gene trimming. A later analysis associated 15,000 or so TCR beta sequences with HLA alleles at a 0.05 false discovery rate. A few CMV-associated chains were confirmed in vitro to be specific for CMV antigens. Sequencing likely produced, as an artifact, a cluster of highly shared sequence variants.

A multiplex PCR was run with 60 Vbeta primers and 13 Jbeta primers. Generated by immunoSEQ multiplex PCR, the TCRdb table keeps only in-frame clones and is missing some. The data show 150,000 or so clones, about 88% seen once. Germline V lookup: CDR1 SGHTA, CDR2 FQGTGA. V was shortened by 2 bases and J by 4 bases, with 9 bases between the two germline ends. CDR3 size: 14 residues. This rearrangement joins TRBV7-3 to TRBJ2-1; D gene ambiguous. This TCR came from a woman aged 18-30 years in good health and CMV-seronegative. The sequenced sample consisted of PBMCs. The CDR3 loop reads CASSLGDFYNEQFF. Here the CDR3 DNA reads TGTGCCAGCAGCTTAGGAGACTTTTACAATGAGCAGTTCTTC.